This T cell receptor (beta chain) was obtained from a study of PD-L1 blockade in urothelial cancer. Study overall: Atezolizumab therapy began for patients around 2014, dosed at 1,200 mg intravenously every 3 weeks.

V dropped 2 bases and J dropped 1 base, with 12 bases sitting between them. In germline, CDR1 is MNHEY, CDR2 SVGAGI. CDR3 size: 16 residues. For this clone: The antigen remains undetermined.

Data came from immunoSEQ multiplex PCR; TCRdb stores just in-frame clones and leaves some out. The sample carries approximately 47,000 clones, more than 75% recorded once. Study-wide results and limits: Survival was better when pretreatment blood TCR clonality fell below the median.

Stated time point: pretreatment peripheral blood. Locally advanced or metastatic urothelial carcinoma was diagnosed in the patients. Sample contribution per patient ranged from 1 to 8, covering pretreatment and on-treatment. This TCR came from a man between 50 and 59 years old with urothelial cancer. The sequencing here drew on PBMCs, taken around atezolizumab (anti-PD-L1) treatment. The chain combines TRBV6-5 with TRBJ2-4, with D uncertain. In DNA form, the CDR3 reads TGTGCCAGCAGTTACGCATCCGAGGTGGCCAAAAACATTCAGTACTTC. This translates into CASSYASEVAKNIQYF.